The 28 T cell receptor beta chains presented below share a single source sample, sequenced in a study of blood T cell repertoires in COVID-19 (dated by TCRdb to about 2020). The method was the immunoSEQ multiplex PCR assay. TCRdb stores this immuneACCESS table with in-frame sequences only. Part of the clones is absent; in the studies checked, under half of the shortfall reflects unresolved V genes, and no reason is known for the rest. In this sample the table shows 140,000 to 150,000 clones, 80% of which occur a single time. Of the sample, 10% to 15% is held by the ten largest clones. Sequencing was done on a sample of peripheral blood. The receptor set was obtained from a man aged 60-69 years with active or convalescent COVID-19.

The gene calls are TRBV11-2 and TRBJ2-7; D is unresolved. The CDR3 loop spans 14 amino acids. Trimming left V 2 bases short and J 0 bases short, with 8 bases between. Looked up from germline, CDR1 is SGHAT and CDR2 is FQNNGV. The CDR3 nucleotides are TGTGCCAGCAGCTTATTAAACTTCTCCTACGAGCAGTACTTC. Its translation: CASSLLNFSYEQYF.

CDR3 sequence reads: CASSLQDLRGYTF. In DNA, the CDR3 is TGTGCCAGCAGCTTACAAGATTTACGGGGCTACACCTTC. The V gene is TRBV7-9, the J gene TRBJ1-2, with unresolved D. The V gene's germline CDR1 is SEHNR and CDR2 FQNEAQ (reference sequence). The V gene lost 2 bases and the J gene lost 8 bases, with 12 bases spanning the gap. The CDR3 extends over 13 amino acids.

On this clone: This may come from a read error, since a much larger clone is one base off. The rearrangement links TRBV2 to TRBJ1-5; D perhaps matches TRBD1 (6 bases). CDR1 is SNHLY and CDR2 is FYNNEI in the germline V gene. Deletions cut 6 bases from V and 5 bases from J, with 8 bases between. The CDR3 length is 12 residues. CDR3 loop: CASRSGDQPQHF. CDR3 nucleotides: TGTGCCAGCAGGTCAGGGGATCAGCCCCAGCATTTT.

The chain joins TRBV27 to TRBJ2-2; TRBD2 matches at 10 bases. After removal of 0 bases from V and 6 bases from J, the junction contained 4 bases not matched to a gene. The CDR3 runs 16 residues. Germline lookup yields CDR1 MNHEY and CDR2 SMNVEV (reference sequence). In DNA, the CDR3 is TGTGCCAGCAGTTTATCGGCTAGCGGGAGCCCCGGGGAGCTGTTTTTT. Amino acid sequence: CASSLSASGSPGELFF.

This rearrangement joins TRBV7-2 to TRBJ1-2; 7 nucleotides line up with TRBD1. From germline, CDR1 is SGHTA and CDR2 FQGNSA. J lost 7 bases, V lost 7 bases, and 9 bases had no gene match. This CDR3 contains 13 residues. This CDR3 is CASILGGGSGYTF. The DNA of the CDR3 is TGTGCCAGCATCCTTGGAGGGGGCTCTGGCTACACCTTC. The full variable domain, completed using reference TRBV7-2 and TRBJ1-2, is GAGVSQSPSNKVTEKGKDVELRCDPISGHTALYWYRQSLGQGLEFLIYFQGNSAPDKSGLPSDRFSAERTGGSVSTLTIQRTQQEDSAVYLCASILGGGSGYTFGSGTRLTVV.

This chain connects TRBV27 to TRBJ2-7, with D perhaps TRBD1 (8 bases). Trimming pared 8 bases from V and 3 bases from J, leaving 17 bases between. The CDR3 loop spans 14 amino acids. Germline assignment: CDR1 MNHEY and CDR2 SMNVEV (reference sequence). The CDR3 spells CASSLHRGGYEQYF. DNA of the CDR3: TGTGCCAGCTCTCTGCACAGGGGGGGCTACGAGCAGTACTTC.

This clone has just one count. The rearrangement links TRBV5-1 to TRBJ2-1, with D possibly TRBD2 on 6 matching bases. The CDR3 is made up of 16 amino acids. Per the germline V gene, CDR1 is SGHRS and CDR2 is YFSETQ. V dropped 1 base and J dropped 0 bases, with 11 bases sitting between them. CDR3 sequence (DNA): TGCGCCAGCAGCTTGATGGGGGGACCCTCCTACAATGAGCAGTTCTTC. This sequence encodes CASSLMGGPSYNEQFF.

The rearrangement links TRBV18 to TRBJ1-5; no clear D gene. Trimming pared 2 bases from V and 3 bases from J, leaving 11 bases between. Germline CDR1 is KGHSH and CDR2 is LQKENI. CDR3 length: 15 amino acids. CDR3 sequence: CASSPTGVANQPQHF. CDR3 sequence (DNA): TGTGCCAGCTCACCAACCGGGGTCGCCAATCAGCCCCAGCATTTT.

The V gene is TRBV11-3, the J gene TRBJ2-3; D is unresolved. This CDR3 comprises 13 residues. Trimming removed 0 bases from V and 3 bases from J, with 4 bases in between. Germline CDR1 and CDR2: SGHNT and YENEEA. Written as DNA, the CDR3 is TGTGCCAGCAGCTTAGAGAGAACAGATACGCAGTATTTT. Amino acid sequence: CASSLERTDTQYF.

V gene TRBV5-4 combines with J gene TRBJ1-6; 7 bases are shared with TRBD1. Trimming at V came to 2 bases and at J to 4 bases, leaving 3 bases not matched to a gene. This CDR3 region has 15 residues. The germline V gene encodes CDR1 SGHNT and CDR2 YYREEE (reference sequence). Here the CDR3 reads CASSFSTGYNSPLHF. The DNA for the CDR3 is TGTGCCAGCAGCTTCTCGACAGGGTATAATTCACCCCTCCACTTT.

The genes are TRBV5-5 and TRBJ2-2; D call uncertain. The V end lost 2 bases, the J end lost 2 bases, and 10 bases lay between the germline ends. Germline assignment: CDR1 SGHKS and CDR2 YYEKEE (reference sequence). This CDR3 has 15 residues. Here the CDR3 reads CASSFLRSNTGELFF. Here the CDR3 DNA reads TGTGCCAGCAGCTTCCTTCGGTCCAACACCGGGGAGCTGTTTTTT.

The genes are TRBV27 and TRBJ1-1; no clear D gene. The germline gives CDR1 MNHEY, CDR2 SMNVEV (reference sequence). V dropped 5 bases and J dropped 1 base, with 11 bases sitting between them. The CDR3 runs to 14 residues. CDR3 region: CASSIKPGNTEAFF. The DNA for the CDR3 is TGTGCCAGCAGTATCAAGCCAGGGAACACTGAAGCTTTCTTT.

This clone was seen only a few times. The V gene is TRBV7-3, the J gene TRBJ2-3, with 7 bases fitting TRBD1. CDR3 length equals 15 residues. CDR1 SGHTA and CDR2 FQGTGA come from the germline V gene. Losses at the gene ends were 4 bases for V and 11 bases for J; bases not matched to a gene: 15. The CDR3 nucleotides are TGTGCCAGCAGCTCCCGGGTTGGACAGGAAAGTAGGCAGTATTTT. Residues: CASSSRVGQESRQYF.

V usage is TRBV24-1 and J usage is TRBJ2-2; weak D call: TRBD1 (5 bases). Trimming shortened V by 0 bases and J by 1 base, and 5 bases separated the two germline ends. The germline V gene has CDR1 KGHDR and CDR2 SFDVKD. The CDR3 consists of 15 residues. CDR3 DNA: TGTGCCACCAGTGATTTGGGACAGAACACCGGGGAGCTGTTTTTT. Translated: CATSDLGQNTGELFF.

The chain recombines TRBV27 with TRBJ1-4; possibly TRBD1 for D (5 bases). V lost 6 bases and J 5 bases, leaving 10 bases between the germline ends. The CDR3 covers 13 residues. Germline CDR1 reads MNHEY; CDR2 reads SMNVEV (reference sequence). The CDR3 DNA sequence: TGTGCCAGCAGCGGACAACAAAATGAAAAACTGTTTTTT. It specifies CASSGQQNEKLFF.

V usage is TRBV7-9 and J usage is TRBJ2-5; possibly TRBD2 for D (6 bases). CDR1 and CDR2 (germline): SEHNR, FQNEAQ (reference sequence). The V end was cut by 5 bases, the J end by 0 bases, with 13 bases between. This CDR3 has 15 amino acids. The DNA of the CDR3 is TGTGCCAGCAGCAGCGGGTGGGGGGACCAAGAGACCCAGTACTTC. Translating gives CASSSGWGDQETQYF.

The genes are TRBV2 and TRBJ2-2; D is uncertain. Between the trimmed V and J ends, which lost 8 bases and 6 bases, there was a span of 19 bases. Germline V lookup: CDR1 SNHLY, CDR2 FYNNEI. This CDR3 is built from 15 residues. The CDR3 DNA is TGTGCCAGCGGCAGACTTCGATTGGGTTCCGGGGAGCTGTTTTTT. Translated, it gives CASGRLRLGSGELFF.

This rearrangement joins TRBV7-7 to TRBJ2-1; D ambiguous. Germline values: CDR1 SSHAT, CDR2 FNYEAQ (reference sequence). The CDR3 sequence is 15 residues long. Trimming pared 5 bases from V and 10 bases from J, leaving 21 bases between. CDR3 coding DNA: TGTGCCAGCAGCCCAAATGGGCGACCAACATCCGAGCAGTTCTTC. Translation: CASSPNGRPTSEQFF.

The V gene is TRBV6-5, the J gene TRBJ2-1; TRBD2 matches at 11 bases. Looked up from germline, CDR1 is MNHEY and CDR2 is SVGAGI. V shed 4 bases, J shed 9 bases, and the junction held 8 bases outside the gene matches. The CDR3 extends over 15 amino acids. The CDR3 sequence is CASSSYSGRATEQFF. Written as DNA, the CDR3 is TGTGCCAGCAGTTCCTATAGCGGGAGGGCCACTGAGCAGTTCTTC.

The sample holds a few counts of this clone. V is TRBV7-2 and J is TRBJ2-3, with D perhaps matching TRBD2 (5 bases). Germline assignment: CDR1 SGHTA and CDR2 FQGNSA. The CDR3 has 14 residues. V lost 8 bases and J 1 base, leaving 13 bases between the germline ends. CDR3 region: CASGRTARTDTQYF. The CDR3 DNA sequence: TGTGCCAGCGGGCGGACTGCCCGCACAGATACGCAGTATTTT.

The rearrangement joins TRBV11-2 to TRBJ1-1; D is possibly TRBD1 (5 bases). The CDR3 is made up of 15 amino acids. V lost 2 bases to trimming and J lost 2 bases, with 12 bases between them. Germline lookup yields CDR1 SGHAT and CDR2 FQNNGV. DNA of the CDR3: TGTGCCAGCAGCTTACGAGGGGCGGGAAACACTGAAGCTTTCTTT. Protein sequence: CASSLRGAGNTEAFF. Supplemented by reference TRBV11-2 and TRBJ1-1, the full variable domain reads EAGVAQSPRYKIIEKRQSVAFWCNPISGHATLYWYQQILGQGPKLLIQFQNNGVVDDSQLPKDRFSAERLKGVDSTLKIQPAKLEDSAVYLCASSLRGAGNTEAFFGQGTRLTVV.

This chain's CDR3 is CASSQSSGSGELFF. CDR3 bases: TGTGCCAGCAGCCAATCTAGCGGTAGCGGGGAGCTGTTTTTT. The rearrangement joins TRBV6-2 or TRBV6-3 to TRBJ2-2, with 7 bases fitting TRBD2. V was clipped by 6 bases and J by 7 bases; unmatched bases: 8. In germline, CDR1 is MNHEY, CDR2 SVGEGT. The CDR3 has 14 amino acids.

The genes are TRBV28 and TRBJ2-3; possible D gene TRBD2, 5 bases. Germline V gives CDR1 MDHEN, CDR2 SYDVKM. The CDR3 has 15 residues. Trimming removed 4 bases from V and 5 bases from J, with 16 bases in between. Here the CDR3 DNA reads TGTGCCAGCAGTTCTTTACTAGTCAGCGGAGATACGCAGTATTTT. This encodes CASSSLLVSGDTQYF. Looking up the rest from reference TRBV28 and TRBJ2-3 gives the full variable domain: DVKVTQSSRYLVKRTGEKVFLECVQDMDHENMFWYRQDPGLGLRLIYFSYDVKMKEKGDIPEGYSVSREKKERFSLILESASTNQTSMYLCASSSLLVSGDTQYFGPGTRLTVL.

This CDR3 reads CASTPAGAEEQYF. DNA of the CDR3: TGTGCCAGCACGCCCGCGGGAGCCGAAGAGCAGTACTTC. The V call is TRBV7-9, the J call TRBJ2-7; the match to TRBD2 covers 7 bases. Germline trimming cut 7 bases from V and 7 bases from J; bases unmatched to any gene: 10. This CDR3 contains 13 residues. Germline V gene data show CDR1 as SEHNR and CDR2 as FQNEAQ (reference sequence).

V and J are TRBV15 and TRBJ2-1, with TRBD2 matching over 9 bases. CDR3 length: 14 amino acids. Germline V gene data show CDR1 as LNHNV and CDR2 as YYDKDF (reference sequence). V lost 3 bases, J lost 4 bases, and 1 base stayed unmatched. The CDR3 loop reads CATSSSGSYNEQFF. DNA of the CDR3: TGTGCCACCAGCAGTAGCGGGAGTTACAATGAGCAGTTCTTC.

This clone appeared once. The chain links TRBV4-1 to TRBJ2-2; 8 bases map to TRBD2. The CDR3 sequence is 16 residues long. CDR1 and CDR2 (germline): MGHRA, YSYEKL. Unmatched junction bases numbered 6, after V lost 4 bases and J lost 2 bases. In DNA, the CDR3 is TGCGCCAGCAGCCCGTCTCTAGCGGGTAACACCGGGGAGCTGTTTTTT. Translated, it gives CASSPSLAGNTGELFF.

The chain has TRBV6-2 or TRBV6-3 and TRBJ2-7; D unclear. CDR1 MNHEY and CDR2 SVGEGT come from the germline V gene. This CDR3 contains 14 residues. Trimming stripped 5 bases from V and 0 bases from J, with 11 bases between. The CDR3 DNA sequence: TGTGCCAGCAGTGAGTCCGGGTTCTCCTACGAGCAGTACTTC. Translation: CASSESGFSYEQYF.

This clone turned up a few times. The chain joins TRBV14 to TRBJ2-3, with D possibly being TRBD1 (5 bases). The V end was cut by 2 bases, the J end by 5 bases, with 14 bases between. The CDR3 has 15 residues. Germline CDR1 SGHDN, CDR2 FVKESK. This CDR3 reads CASSQSTRTLDTQYF. The CDR3 region has the DNA TGTGCCAGCAGCCAAAGTACCAGGACACTAGATACGCAGTATTTT. Full variable domain (remainder filled in from reference TRBV14 and TRBJ2-3): EAGVTQFPSHSVIEKGQTVTLRCDPISGHDNLYWYRRVMGKEIKFLLHFVKESKQDESGMPNNRFLAERTGGTYSTLKVQPAELEDSGVYFCASSQSTRTLDTQYFGPGTRLTVL.